This T cell receptor (beta chain) emerged from a study of blood T cell repertoires in COVID-19. This clone has only one observation. Profiling relied on immunoSEQ multiplex PCR, and the TCRdb table lists in-frame clones only, not all of them. The sample lists around 260,000 clones, 85% to 90% occurring once. This sequence originates from a woman aged 55-75 years with COVID-19, enrolled during active disease. Sequenced: peripheral blood.

The CDR3 DNA is TGTGCCACCAGTGACTCTCTAGCGGGAGCCTACAATGAGCAGTTCTTC. Its translation is CATSDSLAGAYNEQFF. This chain connects TRBV24-1 to TRBJ2-1; 10 positions match TRBD2. Germline CDR1 and CDR2: KGHDR and SFDVKD. The CDR3 runs 16 residues. The V and J ends lost 4 bases and 2 bases, in that order; junction bases with no gene match: 4.